This T cell receptor beta chain was identified in a study of a mutant IDH1 vaccine in newly diagnosed glioma. Overall study: Most had both radiotherapy and temozolomide beforehand; others had only one.

The CDR3 runs to 15 residues. Germline V gene lookup returns CDR1 MDHEN and CDR2 SYDVKM. The V end was cut by 1 base, the J end by 2 bases, with 11 bases between. This clone was detected once. Its antigen is unidentified. Overall study results and limits: The authors found pseudoprogression apparently unrelated to changes in top peripheral T cell clonotypes.

Noted time point: baseline, week 1 (first vaccination visit). Treatment specified: pre-vaccination baseline after standard-of-care therapy. Here immunoSEQ multiplex PCR was the method, and the copy in TCRdb shows in-frame clones only, minus some. The table lists some 60,000 clones, about 91% of them singletons. This receptor was identified in a man aged 45-65 years with glioma. Specimen: PBMCs, collected from a glioma patient treated with radiotherapy, temozolomide or both. V usage is TRBV28 and J usage is TRBJ1-1, with D unresolved. This CDR3 is CASSLLGSGNTEAFF. The CDR3, as DNA: TGTGCCAGCAGTTTATTGGGCAGTGGTAACACTGAAGCTTTCTTT.